This entry lists 18 T cell receptor beta chains sequenced from one sample in a study of T cell clusters in autoimmune cytopenias. Multiplex touch-down PCR amplified TRB using TRB-A and TRB-B pools in one tube. TCRdb reanalyzed the multiplex PCR reads, giving one entry per CDR3 protein sequence and no DNA. The sample data list about 6,000 distinct CDR3 sequences. TRB amplification used around 0.25 ug of peripheral blood genomic DNA. The sequencing input was peripheral blood. The receptors were gathered from a human donor with an autoimmune cytopenia or autoimmune hepatitis (not recorded which).

The V gene is TRBV6-6, the J gene TRBJ2-5; TCRdb's D call of TRBD1 is untestable without DNA. Germline CDR1 MNHNY, CDR2 SVGAGI (reference sequence). The CDR3 has 15 amino acids. Here the CDR3 reads CASSYRVGGGETQYF.

Its frequency marks this clonotype as medium-sized. The chain uses TRBV12-3 or TRBV12-4 and TRBJ2-3; the TCRdb call, TRBD2, lacks DNA for checking. The CDR3 runs 16 residues. CDR3 sequence reads: CASSSGLAGVFDTQYF.

The genes are TRBV6-5 and TRBJ2-3; TCRdb picks TRBD1, but there is no DNA to check that call. The CDR3 covers 13 residues. Germline values: CDR1 MNHEY, CDR2 SVGAGI. The CDR3 sequence: CASSSRTTDTQYF.

The chain recombines TRBV6-5 with TRBJ2-3; without DNA, the TCRdb call of TRBD2 cannot be checked. This CDR3 comprises 18 residues. CDR1 and CDR2 from the germline V gene are MNHEY and SVGAGI. The CDR3 spells CASSQAWGASRGTDTQYF.

The chain couples TRBV12-3 or TRBV12-4 to TRBJ2-1; TCRdb lists TRBD2, though no DNA is available to test this call. The CDR3 spans 20 residues. CDR3 loop: CASSLAPGLAGVDPYNEQFF.

By frequency, this clonotype is medium-sized (0.01 to 0.1%). This rearrangement joins TRBV15 to TRBJ2-7; no DNA is available, so the TRBD1 call from TCRdb remains unchecked. The CDR3 is 13 residues long. From germline, CDR1 is LNHNV and CDR2 YYDKDF (reference sequence). The CDR3 protein is CATSLSGGREQYF. The full variable domain, its missing parts supplied by reference TRBV15 and TRBJ2-7, is DAMVIQNPRYQVTQFGKPVTLSCSQTLNHNVMYWYQQKSSQAPKLLFHYYDKDFNNEADTPDNFQSRRPNTSFCFLDIRSPGLGDTAMYLCATSLSGGREQYFGPGTRLTVT.

The chain is built from TRBV18 and TRBJ1-1. Germline lookup yields CDR1 KGHSH and CDR2 LQKENI. The length of the CDR3 is 17 residues. The CDR3 sequence is CASSRGQGRRLNTEAFF.

V usage is TRBV14 and J usage is TRBJ2-7; TCRdb lists TRBD1, though no DNA is available to test this call. The germline V gene has CDR1 SGHDN and CDR2 FVKESK. CDR3 size: 16 residues. The CDR3 sequence: CASSLEGRLSFHEQYF.

Its frequency marks this clonotype as medium-sized (0.01 to 0.1%). The chain combines TRBV5-6 with TRBJ2-2; no DNA is available, so the TRBD1 call from TCRdb remains unchecked. The CDR3 is made up of 17 amino acids. Germline V lookup: CDR1 SGHDT, CDR2 YYEEEE. CDR3 loop: CASSWGPGRRNTGELFF.

Frequency places this clonotype as medium-sized. V usage is TRBV29-1 and J usage is TRBJ2-2. In germline, CDR1 is SQVTM, CDR2 ANQGSEA. The CDR3 extends over 12 amino acids. The CDR3 protein is CSAIRDPGELFF.

Frequency places this clonotype as medium-sized. The chain links TRBV19 to TRBJ1-1; TCRdb's D call of TRBD1 is untestable without DNA. There are 13 residues in the CDR3. Germline lookup yields CDR1 LNHDA and CDR2 SQIVND (reference sequence). The CDR3 sequence: CASSWGQGTEAFF. Complete variable domain (other parts from reference TRBV19 and TRBJ1-1): DGGITQSPKYLFRKEGQNVTLSCEQNLNHDAMYWYRQDPGQGLRLIYYSQIVNDFQKGDIAEGYSVSREKKESFPLTVTSAQKNPTAFYLCASSWGQGTEAFFGQGTRLTVV.

This clonotype is classed as medium-sized (0.01 to 0.1%) by frequency. This chain links TRBV7-6 with TRBJ2-1; TCRdb selects TRBD1, and the lack of DNA leaves this call unchecked. From germline, CDR1 is SGHVS and CDR2 FNYEAQ. CDR3 length: 14 residues. This CDR3 reads CASSRRQGEYEQFF.

V gene TRBV6-5 combines with J gene TRBJ2-1; lacking DNA, the TRBD2 call made by TCRdb goes unchecked. Germline lookup yields CDR1 MNHEY and CDR2 SVGAGI. The CDR3 length is 17 residues. CDR3 amino acids: CASSKWRLVAGGPVQFF.

Here the CDR3 reads CASSLVHTVWQPQHF. This chain links TRBV6-5 with TRBJ1-5. CDR1 and CDR2 (germline): MNHEY, SVGAGI. The CDR3 sequence is 15 residues long.

This clonotype is identified as medium-sized from frequency. The V gene is TRBV11-3, the J gene TRBJ2-2. The CDR3 loop spans 16 amino acids. From germline, CDR1 is SGHNT and CDR2 YENEEA. The CDR3 sequence: CASSSSGTANTGELFF.

J is TRBJ1-6 and V is TRBV20-1; the TCRdb call, TRBD1, lacks DNA for checking. CDR3 length: 13 amino acids. Germline CDR1 reads DFQATT; CDR2 reads SNEGSKA (reference sequence). This chain's CDR3 is CSAIRDTNSPLHF.

Measured by frequency, this clonotype is medium-sized (0.01 to 0.1%). J is TRBJ2-3 and V is TRBV6-5. This CDR3 contains 14 residues. CDR1 and CDR2 (germline): MNHEY, SVGAGI. CDR3 sequence reads: CASSKGLATDTQYF.

The rearrangement uses TRBV12-3 or TRBV12-4 and TRBJ2-6. This CDR3 has 15 amino acids. CDR3 residues: CASSLHSSGANVLTF.